The T cell receptor (beta chain) described here comes from a study of cytomegalovirus exposure and HLA in healthy donors. The protocol was immunoSEQ multiplex PCR, while the TCRdb copy is restricted to in-frame clones and leaves out a portion. Here the sample spans 120,000 or so clones, about 96% being singletons. About this clone itself: Its antigen is unidentified.

Study-level results: Listed as cytomegalovirus-associated were approximately 160 TCR beta chains. In vitro assays verified that a few CMV-associated chains recognized CMV antigens specifically.

The sequencing input was PBMCs. This clonotype was obtained from a young man in good health and CMV-seronegative.

CDR3 nucleotide sequence: TGCGCCAGCAGCCCCGCCCTGCGGACCTACGAGCAGTACTTC. Translated, it gives CASSPALRTYEQYF. J is TRBJ2-7 and V is TRBV4-1; D is uncertain. Germline V lookup: CDR1 MGHRA, CDR2 YSYEKL. The CDR3 has 14 residues. The germline V and J ends were trimmed by 4 bases and 2 bases, with 12 bases remaining between them.